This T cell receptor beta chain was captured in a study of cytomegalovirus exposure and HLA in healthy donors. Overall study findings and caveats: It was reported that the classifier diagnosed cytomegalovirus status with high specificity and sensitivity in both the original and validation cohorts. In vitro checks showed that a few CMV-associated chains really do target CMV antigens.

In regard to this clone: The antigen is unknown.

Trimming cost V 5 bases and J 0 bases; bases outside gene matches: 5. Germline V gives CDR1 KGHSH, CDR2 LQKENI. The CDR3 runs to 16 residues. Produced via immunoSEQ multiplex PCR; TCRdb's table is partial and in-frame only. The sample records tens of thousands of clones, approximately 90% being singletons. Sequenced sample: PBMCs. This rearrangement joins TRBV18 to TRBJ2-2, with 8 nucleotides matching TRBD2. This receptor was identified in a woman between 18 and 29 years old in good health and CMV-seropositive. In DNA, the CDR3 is TGTGCCAGCTCAACAGCGGGGGCAACGAACACCGGGGAGCTGTTTTTT. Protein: CASSTAGATNTGELFF. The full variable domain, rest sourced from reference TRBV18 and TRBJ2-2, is NAGVMQNPRHLVRRRGQEARLRCSPMKGHSHVYWYRQLPEEGLKFMVYLQKENIIDESGMPKERFSAEFPKEGPSILRIQQVVRGDSAAYFCASSTAGATNTGELFFGEGSRLTVL.